This record concerns one T cell receptor beta chain sequence. Its antigen is currently unknown. The record originates from a study of T cell responses to AZD1222 COVID-19 vaccine. Study-wide results and caveats: Donors skewed white British and female; clonal diversity was possibly underestimated. CD4 TCRs associated with vaccination spanned spike, dominating at 160-218 and 743-854.

CDR3 length: 15 amino acids. The germline V gene encodes CDR1 MNHEY and CDR2 SMNVEV (reference sequence). The V gene lost 3 bases and the J gene lost 3 bases, with 14 bases spanning the gap. Analysis merged second doses at about 4 or about 12 weeks. Produced via immunoSEQ multiplex PCR; TCRdb's table is partial and in-frame only. The table records some 150,000 clones, roughly 93% of them present only once. This chain connects TRBV27 to TRBJ1-1; TRBD1 might be the D (5 bases). This clonotype was obtained from an adult who received the AZD1222 COVID-19 vaccine. Sequenced material: peripheral blood, taken 28 days after the second AZD1222 dose. CDR3 coding DNA: TGTGCCAGCAGTTTGAGCGCAGGGAGGGACACTGAAGCTTTCTTT. Translation: CASSLSAGRDTEAFF.